The 12 T cell receptor beta chains below come from one sample, sequenced in a study of T cell responses to AZD1222 COVID-19 vaccine. The assay was immunoSEQ multiplex PCR, and TCRdb's table has in-frame clones only and misses some. This sample has roughly 150,000 clones, with more than 90% found just once. This material consisted of peripheral blood, taken on day 0 of AZD1222 vaccination. The receptors derive from an adult in good health.

This clone was recorded a few times. The chain carries TRBV11-2 and TRBJ1-3, with unresolved D. The length of the CDR3 is 11 residues. Looked up from germline, CDR1 is SGHAT and CDR2 is FQNNGV. V dropped 3 bases and J dropped 4 bases, with 1 base sitting between them. The CDR3 protein is CASSLGNTIYF. CDR3 in DNA: TGTGCCAGCAGCTTGGGAAACACCATATATTTT.

Comment on this clone: An end of the junction does not agree with germline; a read error may underlie this. J is TRBJ2-7 and V is TRBV5-4; TRBD1 agrees at 12 bases. The CDR3 covers 19 residues. Germline V gene data show CDR1 as SGHNT and CDR2 as YYREEE (reference sequence). CDR3 coding DNA: TGTGCCAGCAGCTGGGGGGACAGGGGGCGCGTTGCGAAATCCTCCGAGCAGTACTTC. It specifies CASSWGDRGRVAKSSEQYF.

This chain links TRBV19 with TRBJ2-7; perhaps D is TRBD1 or TRBD2 (5 bases each). In germline, CDR1 is LNHDA, CDR2 SQIVND (reference sequence). V lost 8 bases, J lost 2 bases, and 10 bases lay in between. This CDR3 has 12 amino acids. The CDR3 nucleotides read TGTGCCAGTTCTAGCAGGGCCTACGAGCAGTACTTC. It yields the protein CASSSRAYEQYF.

On this clone: The same CDR3 also results from other DNA sequences found in this sample. This chain connects TRBV3-1 (or the pseudogene TRBV3-2) to TRBJ1-1, with D possibly matching TRBD1 (6 bases). Germline-derived CDR1 and CDR2 are LGHDT and YNNKEL (reference sequence). V lost 4 bases and J 1 base, leaving 10 bases between the germline ends. The CDR3 sequence is 14 residues long. The CDR3 spells CASSPGQRNTEAFF. In DNA form, the CDR3 reads TGTGCCAGCAGCCCAGGACAGAGGAACACTGAAGCTTTCTTT.

The chain uses TRBV30 and TRBJ1-3; the D is unclear. Germline V lookup: CDR1 GTSNPN, CDR2 SVGIG (reference sequence). This CDR3 has 15 amino acids. V lost 0 bases to trimming and J lost 3 bases, with 12 bases between them. The DNA of the CDR3 is TGTGCCTGGAGTGTGACCAGGCAATATGGAAACACCATATATTTT. Its protein is CAWSVTRQYGNTIYF. Complete variable domain (other parts from reference TRBV30 and TRBJ1-3): SQTIHQWPATLVQPVGSPLSLECTVEGTSNPNLYWYRQAAGRGLQLLFYSVGIGQISSEVPQNLSASRPQDRQFILSSKKLLLSDSGFYLCAWSVTRQYGNTIYFGEGSWLTVV.

As DNA, the CDR3 is TGCGCCAGCAGCCTGGAGGGACTAGCGGGGTTCGCGAACACCGGGGAGCTGTTTTTT. This translates into CASSLEGLAGFANTGELFF. The chain recombines TRBV4-3 with TRBJ2-2; 13 positions agree with TRBD2. The CDR3 covers 19 residues. Trimming removed 4 bases from V and 0 bases from J; junction bases left unmatched: 8. Looked up from germline, CDR1 is LGHNA and CDR2 is YSLEER.

This clone was recorded once. The CDR3 DNA sequence: TGTGCCAGCAGGCCATTGGGGAAAGGGTACGAGCAGTACTTC. Translated, it gives CASRPLGKGYEQYF. The chain couples TRBV2 to TRBJ2-7; D gene uncertain. Germline V gene data show CDR1 as SNHLY and CDR2 as FYNNEI. This CDR3 has 14 residues. V was pared by 6 bases and J by 4 bases, with 16 bases between.

The chain joins TRBV4-3 to TRBJ2-1, with TRBD2 as a possible D gene (6 bases). The germline V gene has CDR1 LGHNA and CDR2 YSLEER. The CDR3 is made up of 14 amino acids. V was pared by 3 bases and J by 4 bases, with 10 bases between. CDR3 in DNA: TGCGCCAGCAGCCAGGGACTTATGTACAATGAGCAGTTCTTC. Protein: CASSQGLMYNEQFF.

The V gene is TRBV5-1, the J gene TRBJ2-7; possibly TRBD1 or TRBD2 for D (5 bases each). The germline V and J ends were trimmed by 4 bases and 0 bases, with 11 bases remaining between them. Germline CDR1 SGHRS, CDR2 YFSETQ. This CDR3 contains 14 residues. The DNA of the CDR3 is TGCGCCAGCAGCCTGGGGGACGGCTCCTACGAGCAGTACTTC. Translation: CASSLGDGSYEQYF. The full variable domain, in which reference TRBV5-1 and TRBJ2-7 provide the parts outside the CDR3, is KAGVTQTPRYLIKTRGQQVTLSCSPISGHRSVSWYQQTPGQGLQFLFEYFSETQRNKGNFPGRFSGRQFSNSRSEMNVSTLELGDSALYLCASSLGDGSYEQYFGPGTRLTVT.

The rearrangement uses TRBV15 and TRBJ1-3; D not certain. This CDR3 region has 13 residues. V lost 3 bases to trimming and J lost 1 base, with 4 bases between them. Germline V CDR1 and CDR2: LNHNV, YYDKDF (reference sequence). CDR3 nucleotides: TGTGCCACCAGCAGGAAGTCTGGAAACACCATATATTTT. It translates to CATSRKSGNTIYF.

The V and J genes are TRBV11-2 and TRBJ1-2, with D uncertain. CDR1 is SGHAT and CDR2 is FQNNGV in the germline V gene. V lost 5 bases to trimming and J lost 3 bases, with 13 bases between them. CDR3 length: 14 amino acids. CDR3 amino acids: CASSPAIGDYGYTF. Written as DNA, the CDR3 is TGTGCCAGCAGCCCTGCGATCGGGGACTATGGCTACACCTTC.

This clone has only one observation. The chain links TRBV9 to TRBJ1-4; D is possibly TRBD1 (6 bases). V dropped 3 bases and J dropped 2 bases, with 17 bases sitting between them. CDR1 SGDLS and CDR2 YYNGEE come from the germline V gene. The CDR3 has 17 residues. CDR3 nucleotide sequence: TGTGCCAGCAGCGCGGGGATGAGGGGGTTGACTAATGAAAAACTGTTTTTT. Encoded protein: CASSAGMRGLTNEKLFF.